These 4 T cell receptor beta chains came from one sample sequenced in a study of blood T cells in healthy people across ages. A second PCR of roughly 7 to 11 cycles used a sample-barcoded 5' primer and a J-beta primer mix. TCRdb re-derived calls from the 5' RACE reads in MiXCR, one entry per CDR3 protein. The sample consists of 600,000 to 1,000,000 distinct CDR3 sequences, roughly 25% of them appearing once. A further study also used this sample, focusing on T cells of mothers and their children.

The material sequenced was blood. These receptors were taken from a boy between 10 and 17 years old in good health.

V gene TRBV4-3 combines with J gene TRBJ2-1, with TRBD2 matching 16 bases. This CDR3 comprises 16 residues. The V segment lost 4 bases and the J segment 10 bases; nucleotides outside the gene matches: 7. Germline V gives CDR1 LGHNA, CDR2 YSLEER. This chain's CDR3 is CASSPGTSGRAREQFF. The CDR3 DNA is TGCGCCAGCAGCCCCGGGACTAGCGGGAGGGCCCGGGAGCAGTTCTTC.

The J gene is TRBJ1-2, the V gene TRBV15; D gene ambiguous. V was clipped by 2 bases and J by 2 bases, with 6 bases between them. The germline CDR1 and CDR2 sequences are LNHNV and YYDKDF (reference sequence). This CDR3 is built from 13 residues. The CDR3 DNA reads TGTGCCACCAGCAGATCGACCAACTATGGCTACACCTTC. The encoded protein is CATSRSTNYGYTF.

This clonotype came up a few times. The V call is TRBV19, the J call TRBJ2-2; D uncertain. The CDR3 has 15 residues. V lost 3 bases and J 0 bases, leaving 8 bases between the germline ends. CDR1 is LNHDA and CDR2 is SQIVND in the germline V gene (reference sequence). CDR3 in DNA: TGTGCCAGTAGTATGCAACTGCCGAACACCGGGGAGCTGTTTTTT. It translates to CASSMQLPNTGELFF.

The chain has TRBV12-3 or TRBV12-4 and TRBJ2-3; D is unclear. Trimming left V 3 bases short and J 10 bases short, with 11 bases between. This CDR3 has 12 residues. DNA of the CDR3: TGTGCCAGCAGTTTTCGGGCGGATGCGCAGTATTTT. Its translation is CASSFRADAQYF.